This record concerns one TCR beta chain sequence. Trimming left V 5 bases short and J 0 bases short, with 10 bases between. CDR1 SNHLY and CDR2 FYNNEI come from the germline V gene. The CDR3 has 14 residues. The data are from a study of blood T cell repertoires in COVID-19. Turning to the study itself: Samples representing acute and convalescent COVID-19 were sourced from the United States, Italy and Spain. Nucleic acid was either cDNA or gDNA, and it came from T cells, B-cell-depleted T cells, or PBMCs.

How the authors handled the data: The authors estimated nucleated cell counts from reference gene primer amplification. The assay was immunoSEQ multiplex PCR, and TCRdb's table has in-frame clones only and misses some. The DNA was the basis for D and trimming; V, J and clone size are from that table. Of roughly 110,000 clones listed, 81% were seen once; the top ten hold around 1.5%. The receptor was isolated from a man in his fifties with acute or convalescent COVID-19. Source material: peripheral blood. The chain uses TRBV2 and TRBJ1-2, with D perhaps matching TRBD1 (6 bases). The CDR3 DNA reads as TGTGCCAGCAGTCGACAGGATACTAACTATGGCTACACCTTC. Its translation is CASSRQDTNYGYTF. Using reference TRBV2 and TRBJ1-2 for the parts outside the CDR3, the full variable domain is EPEVTQTPSHQVTQMGQEVILRCVPISNHLYFYWYRQILGQKVEFLVSFYNNEISEKSEIFDDQFSVERPDGSNFTLKIRSTKLEDSAMYFCASSRQDTNYGYTFGSGTRLTVV.